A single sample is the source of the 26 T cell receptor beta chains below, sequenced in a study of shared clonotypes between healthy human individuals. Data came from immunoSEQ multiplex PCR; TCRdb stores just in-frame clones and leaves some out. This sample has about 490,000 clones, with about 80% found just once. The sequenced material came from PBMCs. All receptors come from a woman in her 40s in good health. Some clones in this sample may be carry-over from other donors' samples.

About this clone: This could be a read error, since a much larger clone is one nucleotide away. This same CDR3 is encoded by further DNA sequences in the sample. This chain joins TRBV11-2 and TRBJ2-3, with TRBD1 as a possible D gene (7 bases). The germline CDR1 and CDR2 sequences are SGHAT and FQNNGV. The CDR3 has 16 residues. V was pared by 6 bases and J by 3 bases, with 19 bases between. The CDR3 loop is CASSLRGVVLTDTQYF. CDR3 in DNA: TGTGCCAGCAGTCTCAGGGGGGTGGTTCTAACAGATACGCAGTATTTT.

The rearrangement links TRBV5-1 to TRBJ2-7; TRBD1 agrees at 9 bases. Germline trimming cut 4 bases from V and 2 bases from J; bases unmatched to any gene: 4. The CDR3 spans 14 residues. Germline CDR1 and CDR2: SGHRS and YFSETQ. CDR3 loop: CASSAGTGPYEQYF. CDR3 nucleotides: TGCGCCAGCAGCGCCGGGACAGGGCCCTACGAGCAGTACTTC.

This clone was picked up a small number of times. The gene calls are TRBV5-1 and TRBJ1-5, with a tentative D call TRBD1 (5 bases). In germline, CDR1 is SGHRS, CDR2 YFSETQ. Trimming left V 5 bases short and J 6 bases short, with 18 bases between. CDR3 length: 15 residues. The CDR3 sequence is CASRTSTGEGQPQHF. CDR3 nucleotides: TGCGCCAGCAGAACCTCTACGGGGGAGGGTCAGCCCCAGCATTTT.

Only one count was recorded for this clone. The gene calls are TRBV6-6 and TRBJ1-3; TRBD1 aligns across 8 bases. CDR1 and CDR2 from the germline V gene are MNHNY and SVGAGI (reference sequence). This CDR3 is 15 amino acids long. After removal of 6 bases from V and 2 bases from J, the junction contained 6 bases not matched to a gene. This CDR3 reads CASSPPGQAGNTIYF. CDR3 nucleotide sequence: TGTGCCAGCAGCCCCCCGGGACAGGCTGGAAACACCATATATTTT.

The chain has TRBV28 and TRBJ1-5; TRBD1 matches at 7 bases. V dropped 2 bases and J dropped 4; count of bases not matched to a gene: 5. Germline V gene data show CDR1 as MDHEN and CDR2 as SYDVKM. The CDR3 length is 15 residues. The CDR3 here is CASSLDRALNQPQHF. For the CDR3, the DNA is TGTGCCAGCAGTTTAGACAGGGCCCTAAATCAGCCCCAGCATTTT.

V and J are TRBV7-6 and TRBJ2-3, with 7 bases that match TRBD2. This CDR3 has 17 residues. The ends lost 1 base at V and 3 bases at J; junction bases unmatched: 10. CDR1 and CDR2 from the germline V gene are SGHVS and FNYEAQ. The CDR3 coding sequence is TGTGCCAGCAGCTTAGTACCAGGGAGGGTCGGAACAGATACGCAGTATTTT. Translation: CASSLVPGRVGTDTQYF.

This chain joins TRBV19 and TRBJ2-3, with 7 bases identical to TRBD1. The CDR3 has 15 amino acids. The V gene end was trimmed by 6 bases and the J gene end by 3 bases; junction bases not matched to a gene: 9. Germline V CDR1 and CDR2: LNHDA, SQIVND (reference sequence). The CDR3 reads CASRVGTVGTDTQYF. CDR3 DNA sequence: TGTGCCAGTAGAGTAGGGACAGTGGGGACAGATACGCAGTATTTT. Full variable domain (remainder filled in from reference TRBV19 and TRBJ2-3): DGGITQSPKYLFRKEGQNVTLSCEQNLNHDAMYWYRQDPGQGLRLIYYSQIVNDFQKGDIAEGYSVSREKKESFPLTVTSAQKNPTAFYLCASRVGTVGTDTQYFGPGTRLTVL.

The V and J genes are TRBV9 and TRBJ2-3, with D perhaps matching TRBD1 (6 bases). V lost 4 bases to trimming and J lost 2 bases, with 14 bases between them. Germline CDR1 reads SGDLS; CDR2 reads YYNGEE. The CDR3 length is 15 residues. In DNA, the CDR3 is TGTGCCAGCAGCTTCGGACAGTCAGACACAGATACGCAGTATTTT. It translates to CASSFGQSDTDTQYF.

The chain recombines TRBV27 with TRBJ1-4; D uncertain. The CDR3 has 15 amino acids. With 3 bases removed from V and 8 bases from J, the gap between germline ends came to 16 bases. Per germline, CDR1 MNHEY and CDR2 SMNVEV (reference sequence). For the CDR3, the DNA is TGTGCCAGCAGTTTTTTCTGGTCGAATAGCGAAAAACTGTTTTTT. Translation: CASSFFWSNSEKLFF.

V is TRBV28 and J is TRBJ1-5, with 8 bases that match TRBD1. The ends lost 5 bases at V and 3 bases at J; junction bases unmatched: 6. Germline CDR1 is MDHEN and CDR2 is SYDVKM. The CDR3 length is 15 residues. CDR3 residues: CASSTPGQDNQPQHF. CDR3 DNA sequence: TGTGCCAGCAGTACACCGGGACAGGACAATCAGCCCCAGCATTTT.

CDR3 residues: CASSQDPSLEGESSYEQYF. CDR3 coding DNA: TGCGCCAGCAGCCAAGATCCTAGTCTCGAGGGAGAGAGCTCCTACGAGCAGTACTTC. V usage is TRBV4-1 and J usage is TRBJ2-7; possible D gene TRBD2, 5 bases. This CDR3 region has 19 residues. The germline V and J ends were trimmed by 0 bases and 0 bases, with 21 bases remaining between them. The germline CDR1 and CDR2 sequences are MGHRA and YSYEKL.

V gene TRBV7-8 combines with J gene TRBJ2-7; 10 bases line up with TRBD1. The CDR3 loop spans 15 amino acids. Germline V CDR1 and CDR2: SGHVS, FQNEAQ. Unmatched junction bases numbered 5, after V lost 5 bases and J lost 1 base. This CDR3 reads CASSPRQGASYEQYF. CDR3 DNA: TGTGCCAGCAGCCCGAGACAGGGGGCTTCCTACGAGCAGTACTTC. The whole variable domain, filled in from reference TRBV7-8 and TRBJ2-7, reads GAGVSQSPRYKVAKRGQDVALRCDPISGHVSLFWYQQALGQGPEFLTYFQNEAQLDKSGLPSDRFFAERPEGSVSTLKIQRTQQEDSAVYLCASSPRQGASYEQYFGPGTRLTVT.

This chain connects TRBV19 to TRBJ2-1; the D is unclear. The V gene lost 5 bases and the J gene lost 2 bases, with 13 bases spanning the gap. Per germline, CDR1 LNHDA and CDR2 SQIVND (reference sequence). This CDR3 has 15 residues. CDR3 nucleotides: TGTGCCAGTAGTGCGCCCGGTCAAACCTACAATGAGCAGTTCTTC. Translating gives CASSAPGQTYNEQFF.

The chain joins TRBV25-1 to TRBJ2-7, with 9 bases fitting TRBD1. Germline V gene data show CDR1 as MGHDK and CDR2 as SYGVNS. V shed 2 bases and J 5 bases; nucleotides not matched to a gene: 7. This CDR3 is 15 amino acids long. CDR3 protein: CASSELGQGIHEQYF. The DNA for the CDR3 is TGTGCCAGCAGTGAACTCGGACAGGGGATCCACGAGCAGTACTTC.

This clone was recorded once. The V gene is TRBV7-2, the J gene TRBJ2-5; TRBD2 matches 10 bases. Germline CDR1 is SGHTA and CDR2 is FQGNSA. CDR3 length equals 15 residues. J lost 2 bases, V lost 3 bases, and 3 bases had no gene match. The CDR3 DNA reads TGTGCCAGCAGCTTTGGACTAGCGGAACAAGAGACCCAGTACTTC. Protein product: CASSFGLAEQETQYF.

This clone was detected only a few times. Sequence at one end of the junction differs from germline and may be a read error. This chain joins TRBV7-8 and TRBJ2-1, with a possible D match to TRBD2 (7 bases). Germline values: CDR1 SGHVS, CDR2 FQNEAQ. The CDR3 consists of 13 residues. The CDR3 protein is CASRLGGGNEQFF. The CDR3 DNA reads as TGTGCCAGCAGGTTAGGGGGGGGCAATGAGCAGTTCTTC.

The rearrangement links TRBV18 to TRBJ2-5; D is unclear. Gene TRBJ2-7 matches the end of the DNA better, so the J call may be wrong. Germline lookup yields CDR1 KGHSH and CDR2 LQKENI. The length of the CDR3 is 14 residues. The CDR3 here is CASSSADGSYEQYF. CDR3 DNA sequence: TGTGCCAGCTCATCCGCGGACGGGTCCTACGAGCAGTACTTC.

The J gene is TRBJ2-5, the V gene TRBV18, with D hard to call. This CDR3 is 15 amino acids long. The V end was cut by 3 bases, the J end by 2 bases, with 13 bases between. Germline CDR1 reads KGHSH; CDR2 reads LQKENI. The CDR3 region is CASSPRKGQQETQYF. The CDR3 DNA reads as TGTGCCAGCTCACCTCGGAAGGGCCAGCAAGAGACCCAGTACTTC.

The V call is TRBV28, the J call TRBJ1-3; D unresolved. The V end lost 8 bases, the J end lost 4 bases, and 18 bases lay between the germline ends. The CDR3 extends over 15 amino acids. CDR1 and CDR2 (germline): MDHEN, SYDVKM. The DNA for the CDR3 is TGTGCCAGCGGCCCCCCCCTGGGCGGAGGAAACACCATATATTTT. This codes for CASGPPLGGGNTIYF. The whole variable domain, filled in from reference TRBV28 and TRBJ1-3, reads DVKVTQSSRYLVKRTGEKVFLECVQDMDHENMFWYRQDPGLGLRLIYFSYDVKMKEKGDIPEGYSVSREKKERFSLILESASTNQTSMYLCASGPPLGGGNTIYFGEGSWLTVV.

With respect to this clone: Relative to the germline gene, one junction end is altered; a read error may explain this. The CDR3 bases are TGTGCTAGCAGCCCCACCGGGCCCTACGGCCACAATGAGCAGTTCTTC. Translation gives CASSPTGPYGHNEQFF. The rearrangement uses TRBV7-7 and TRBJ2-1; D gene unclear. Germline CDR1 and CDR2: SSHAT and FNYEAQ (reference sequence). There are 16 residues in the CDR3.

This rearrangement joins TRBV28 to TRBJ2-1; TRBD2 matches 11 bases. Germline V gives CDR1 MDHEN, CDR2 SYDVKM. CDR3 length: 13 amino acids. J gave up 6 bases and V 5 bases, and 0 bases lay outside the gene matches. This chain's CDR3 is CASSGLAGNEQFF. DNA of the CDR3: TGTGCCAGCAGTGGACTAGCGGGCAATGAGCAGTTCTTC.

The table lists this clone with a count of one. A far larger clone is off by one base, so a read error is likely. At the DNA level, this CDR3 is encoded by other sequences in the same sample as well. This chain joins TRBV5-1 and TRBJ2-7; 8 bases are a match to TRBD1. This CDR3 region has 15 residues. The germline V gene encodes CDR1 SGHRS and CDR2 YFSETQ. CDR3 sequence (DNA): TGCGCCAGCAGCTTGGCCGGGACAGGAGGGGGCGAGCAGTACTTT. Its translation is CASSLAGTGGGEQYF.

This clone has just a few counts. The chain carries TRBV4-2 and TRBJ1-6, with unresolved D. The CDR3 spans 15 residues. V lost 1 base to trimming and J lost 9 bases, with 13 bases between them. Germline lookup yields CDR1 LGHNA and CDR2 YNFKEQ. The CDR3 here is CASSQGRWMGSPLHF. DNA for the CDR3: TGTGCCAGCAGCCAAGGTCGATGGATGGGTTCACCCCTCCACTTT.

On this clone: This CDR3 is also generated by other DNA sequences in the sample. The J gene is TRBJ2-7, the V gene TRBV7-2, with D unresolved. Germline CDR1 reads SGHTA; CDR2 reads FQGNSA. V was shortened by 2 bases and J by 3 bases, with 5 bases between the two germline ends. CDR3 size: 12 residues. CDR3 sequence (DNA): TGTGCCAGCAGCTTAACCGACTACGAGCAGTACTTC. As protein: CASSLTDYEQYF.

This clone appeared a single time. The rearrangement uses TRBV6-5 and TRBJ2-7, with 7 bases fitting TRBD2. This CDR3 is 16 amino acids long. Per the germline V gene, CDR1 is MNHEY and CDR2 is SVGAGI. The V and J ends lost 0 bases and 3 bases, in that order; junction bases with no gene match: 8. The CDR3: CASSYSIQRGYYEQYF. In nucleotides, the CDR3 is TGTGCCAGCAGTTACTCGATCCAGCGGGGATACTACGAGCAGTACTTC.

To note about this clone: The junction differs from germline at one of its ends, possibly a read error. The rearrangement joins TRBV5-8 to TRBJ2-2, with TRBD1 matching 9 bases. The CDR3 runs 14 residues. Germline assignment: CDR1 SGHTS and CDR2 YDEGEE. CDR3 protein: CASTLDRGPGELFF. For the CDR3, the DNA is TGTGCCAGCACCTTGGACAGGGGCCCCGGGGAGCTGTTTTTT. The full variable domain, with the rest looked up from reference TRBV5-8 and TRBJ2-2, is EAGVTQSPTHLIKTRGQQATLRCSPISGHTSVYWYQQALGLGLQFLLWYDEGEERNRGNFPPRFSGRQFPNYSSELNVNALELEDSALYLCASTLDRGPGELFFGEGSRLTVL.